Listed below are T cell receptor beta chains from one sample, sequenced in a study of T cells in Graves' hyperthyroidism and ophthalmopathy. TCRdb fed the multiplex PCR reads into MiXCR, producing one record per CDR3 protein. The sample lists approximately 590,000 distinct CDR3 sequences, approximately 14% occurring once. Sequenced: blood. The receptor source for this set is a woman in her 30s with Graves' hyperthyroidism. CDR3s include the opening cysteine and the closing phenylalanine or tryptophan. A D gene is named only where the DNA matches it firmly. Clone size is given for some rows only: seen once, a few or many times, or a class if the clone is expanded.

.	.	TRBV18	TRBJ2-1	CACSPPLIGDPYNEQFF	TGTGCCTGCTCACCACCGCTCATAGGAGATCCCTACAATGAGCAGTTCTTC
.	.	TRBV19	TRBJ2-2	CATGQLSTGELFF	TGTGCCACCGGACAGCTCTCCACCGGGGAGCTGTTTTTT
few	.	TRBV9	TRBJ2-2	CASSGTVGGVTGELFF	TGTGCCAGCAGCGGAACGGTGGGGGGTGTGACCGGGGAGCTGTTTTTT
few	TRBD2	TRBV30	TRBJ2-1	CAWSLAGVRRNEQFF	TGTGCCTGGAGTCTGGCGGGAGTACGGCGCAATGAGCAGTTCTTC
many	.	TRBV30	TRBJ2-7	CACRPDGTPYEQYF	TGTGCCTGTCGCCCCGACGGGACACCCTACGAGCAGTACTTC
.	TRBD1	TRBV3-1	TRBJ1-3	CASSQERGQRIPSGNTIYF	TGTGCCAGCAGCCAAGAAAGGGGACAGAGGATCCCCTCTGGAAACACCATATATTTT
many	TRBD1	TRBV29-1	TRBJ1-1	CSVGTGTGEAFF	TGCAGCGTGGGGACAGGGACCGGTGAAGCTTTCTTT
few	.	TRBV9	TRBJ1-1	CASSVAGGHQMNTEAFF	TGTGCCAGCAGCGTAGCGGGAGGACACCAAATGAACACTGAAGCTTTCTTT
.	.	TRBV28	TRBJ1-1	CASRQEPMNTEAFF	TGTGCCAGCAGACAGGAACCCATGAACACTGAAGCTTTCTTT
few	.	TRBV10-1	TRBJ2-5	CASPLFLETQYF	TGCGCCAGCCCCCTTTTTCTGGAGACCCAGTACTTC
many	.	TRBV10-1	TRBJ2-7	CASSESIRSRQYF	TGCGCCAGCAGTGAGTCGATCCGGTCTCGGCAGTACTTC
many	TRBD2	TRBV20-1	TRBJ2-3	CSATKLAGITDTQYF	TGCAGTGCTACCAAACTAGCGGGTATAACAGATACGCAGTATTTT
few	.	TRBV30	TRBJ2-7	CAWSVLSVRGPQTYEQYF	TGTGCCTGGAGTGTATTGTCTGTTAGGGGTCCACAAACCTACGAGCAGTACTTC
many	.	TRBV20-1	TRBJ2-1	CSARKGLAFYNEQFF	TGCAGTGCTAGAAAAGGGCTAGCGTTCTACAATGAGCAGTTCTTC
few	.	TRBV6-1	TRBJ2-3	CASSYGSHTQYF	TGTGCCAGCAGTTATGGTTCCCATACGCAGTATTTT
.	TRBD1	TRBV6-5	TRBJ2-5	CASSHGTGTGVGETQYF	TGTGCCAGCAGTCACGGGACCGGGACAGGGGTGGGAGAGACCCAGTACTTC
few	.	TRBV6-1	TRBJ2-7	CASNFAAPIEQYF	TGTGCCAGCAATTTCGCGGCTCCTATTGAGCAGTACTTC
.	.	TRBV6-1	TRBJ2-7	CASSWTAFEQYF	TGTGCCAGTTCGTGGACGGCCTTTGAGCAGTACTTC
once	TRBD2	TRBV11-1	TRBJ2-1	CASSLENSGRGDEQFF	TGTGCCAGCAGCTTAGAGAATAGCGGGAGGGGGGATGAGCAGTTCTTC
few	TRBD2	TRBV5-1	TRBJ2-7	CASSLETGGAAYEQYF	TGCGCCAGCAGCTTGGAAACGGGAGGGGCCGCCTACGAGCAGTACTTC
.	TRBD2	TRBV6-1	TRBJ2-7	CASSLRRLSGMSSYEQYF	TGTGCCAGCAGCTTACGGAGGTTGAGCGGGATGAGCTCCTACGAGCAGTACTTC
few	.	TRBV7-9	TRBJ2-2	CASRSITGELFF	TGTGCCAGCAGAAGTATCACCGGGGAGCTGTTTTTT
many	.	TRBV14	TRBJ2-3	CASSQGGGRTDTQYF	TGTGCCAGCAGCCAAGGGGGCGGACGCACAGATACGCAGTATTTT
many	.	TRBV2	TRBJ2-7	CASSDEGTYEQYF	TGTGCCAGCAGTGATGAAGGGACCTACGAGCAGTACTTC